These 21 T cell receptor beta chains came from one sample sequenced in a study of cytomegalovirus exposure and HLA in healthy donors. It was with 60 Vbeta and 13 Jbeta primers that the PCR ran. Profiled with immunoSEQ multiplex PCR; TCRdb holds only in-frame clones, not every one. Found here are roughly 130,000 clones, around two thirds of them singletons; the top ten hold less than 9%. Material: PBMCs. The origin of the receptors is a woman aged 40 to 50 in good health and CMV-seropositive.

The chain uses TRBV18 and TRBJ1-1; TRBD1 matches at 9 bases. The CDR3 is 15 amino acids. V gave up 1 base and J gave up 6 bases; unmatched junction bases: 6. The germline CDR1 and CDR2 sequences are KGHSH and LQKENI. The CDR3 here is CASSPRGTGTAEAFF. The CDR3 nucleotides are TGTGCCAGCTCACCACGGGGGACAGGGACGGCTGAAGCTTTCTTT.

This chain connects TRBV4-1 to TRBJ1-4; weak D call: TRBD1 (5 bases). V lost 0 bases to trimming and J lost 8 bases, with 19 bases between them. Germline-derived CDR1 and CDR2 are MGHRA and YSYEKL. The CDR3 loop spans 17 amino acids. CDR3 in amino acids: CASSQDSIGAPSEKLFF. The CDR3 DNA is TGCGCCAGCAGCCAAGATTCCATAGGGGCTCCCTCCGAAAAACTGTTTTTT.

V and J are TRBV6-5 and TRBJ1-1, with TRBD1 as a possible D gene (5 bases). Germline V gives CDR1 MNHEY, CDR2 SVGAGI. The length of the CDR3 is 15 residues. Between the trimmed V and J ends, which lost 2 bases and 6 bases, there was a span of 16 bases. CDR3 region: CASSYVQGREAEAFF. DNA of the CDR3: TGTGCCAGCAGTTACGTGCAAGGCAGGGAAGCTGAAGCTTTCTTT.

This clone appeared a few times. In DNA form, the CDR3 reads TGTGCCAGCAGCCCGGGGGGCGGGGCCGCAGTCTACGAGCAGTACTTC. Residues: CASSPGGGAAVYEQYF. The chain uses TRBV5-6 and TRBJ2-7; tentative D call: TRBD2 (7 bases). Trimming took off 4 bases at V and 3 bases at J, with 20 bases between the two ends. The CDR3 consists of 16 residues. The germline V gene has CDR1 SGHDT and CDR2 YYEEEE.

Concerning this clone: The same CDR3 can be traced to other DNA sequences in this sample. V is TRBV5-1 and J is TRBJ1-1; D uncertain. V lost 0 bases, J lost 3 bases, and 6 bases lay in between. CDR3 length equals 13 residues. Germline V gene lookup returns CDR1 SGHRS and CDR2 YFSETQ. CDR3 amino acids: CASSLGQDTEAFF. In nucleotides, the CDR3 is TGCGCCAGCAGCTTGGGGCAAGACACTGAAGCTTTCTTT.

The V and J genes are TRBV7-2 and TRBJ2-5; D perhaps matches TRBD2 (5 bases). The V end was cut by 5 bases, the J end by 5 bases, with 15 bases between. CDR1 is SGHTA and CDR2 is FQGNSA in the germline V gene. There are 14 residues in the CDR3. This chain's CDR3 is CASSPGLGFETQYF. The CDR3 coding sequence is TGTGCCAGCAGCCCAGGACTGGGTTTCGAGACCCAGTACTTC.

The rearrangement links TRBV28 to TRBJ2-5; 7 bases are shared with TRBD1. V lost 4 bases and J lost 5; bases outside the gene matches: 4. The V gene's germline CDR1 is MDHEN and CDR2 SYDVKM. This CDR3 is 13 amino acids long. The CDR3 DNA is TGTGCCAGCAGTTCCGACAGGGCCGAGACCCAGTACTTC. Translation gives CASSSDRAETQYF.

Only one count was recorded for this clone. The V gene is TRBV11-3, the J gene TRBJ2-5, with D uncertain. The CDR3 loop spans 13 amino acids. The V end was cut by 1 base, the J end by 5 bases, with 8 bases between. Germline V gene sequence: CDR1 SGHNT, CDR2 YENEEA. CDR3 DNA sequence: TGTGCCAGCAGCTTAGTTGTCTTGGAGACCCAGTACTTC. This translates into CASSLVVLETQYF.

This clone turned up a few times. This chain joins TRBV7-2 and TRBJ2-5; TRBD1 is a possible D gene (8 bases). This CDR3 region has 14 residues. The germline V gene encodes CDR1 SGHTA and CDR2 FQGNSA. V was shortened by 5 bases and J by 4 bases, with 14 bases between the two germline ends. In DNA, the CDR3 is TGTGCCAGCAGCCAAAACAGGGGGGGAGAGACCCAGTACTTC. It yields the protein CASSQNRGGETQYF.

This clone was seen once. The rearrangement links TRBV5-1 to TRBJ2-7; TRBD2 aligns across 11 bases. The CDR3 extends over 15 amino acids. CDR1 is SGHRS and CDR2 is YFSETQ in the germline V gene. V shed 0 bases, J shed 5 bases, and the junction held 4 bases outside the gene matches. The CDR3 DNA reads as TGCGCCAGCAGCTTGGGAACTAGCGGGAGCAACGAGCAGTACTTC. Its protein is CASSLGTSGSNEQYF.

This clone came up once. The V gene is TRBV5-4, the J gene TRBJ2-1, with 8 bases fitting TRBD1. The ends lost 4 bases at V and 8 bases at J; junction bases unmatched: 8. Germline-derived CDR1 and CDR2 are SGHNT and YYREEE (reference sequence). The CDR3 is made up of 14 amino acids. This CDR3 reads CASSTGTGRDEQFF. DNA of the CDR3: TGTGCCAGCAGCACCGGGACAGGTAGGGATGAGCAGTTCTTC.

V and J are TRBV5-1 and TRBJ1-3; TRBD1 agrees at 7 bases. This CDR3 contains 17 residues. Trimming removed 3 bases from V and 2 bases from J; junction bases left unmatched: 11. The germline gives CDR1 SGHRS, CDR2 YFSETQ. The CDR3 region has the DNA TGCGCCAGCAGCTCCGGGCTCCTCCAGGGGGCTGGAAACACCATATATTTT. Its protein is CASSSGLLQGAGNTIYF.

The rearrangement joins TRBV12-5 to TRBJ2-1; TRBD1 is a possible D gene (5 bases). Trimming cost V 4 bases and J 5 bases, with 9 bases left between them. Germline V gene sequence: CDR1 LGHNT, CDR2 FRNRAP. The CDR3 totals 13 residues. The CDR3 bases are TGTGCTAGTGGTTCCTTGGGGCACAATGAGCAGTTCTTC. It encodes CASGSLGHNEQFF.

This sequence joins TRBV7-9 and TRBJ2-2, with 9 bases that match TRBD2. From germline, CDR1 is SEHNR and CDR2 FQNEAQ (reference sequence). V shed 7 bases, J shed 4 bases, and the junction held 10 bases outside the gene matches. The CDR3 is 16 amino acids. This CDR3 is CASTSIGTSLTGELFF. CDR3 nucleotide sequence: TGTGCCAGCACCTCGATCGGGACTAGCCTCACCGGGGAGCTGTTTTTT.

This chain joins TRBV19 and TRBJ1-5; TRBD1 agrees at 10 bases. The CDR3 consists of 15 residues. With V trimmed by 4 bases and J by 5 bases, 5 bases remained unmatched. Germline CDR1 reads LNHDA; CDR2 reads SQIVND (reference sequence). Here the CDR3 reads CASSNAGTGDQPQHF. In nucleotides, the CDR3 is TGTGCCAGTAGTAACGCCGGGACAGGGGATCAGCCCCAGCATTTT.

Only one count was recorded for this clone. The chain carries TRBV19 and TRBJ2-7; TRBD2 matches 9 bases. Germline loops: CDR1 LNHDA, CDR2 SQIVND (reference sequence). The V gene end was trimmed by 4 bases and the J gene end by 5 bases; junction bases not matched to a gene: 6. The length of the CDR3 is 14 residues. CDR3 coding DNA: TGTGCCAGTAGTAATAGCGGGGGACGGGACGAGCAGTACTTC. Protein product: CASSNSGGRDEQYF. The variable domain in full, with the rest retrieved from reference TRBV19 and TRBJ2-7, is DGGITQSPKYLFRKEGQNVTLSCEQNLNHDAMYWYRQDPGQGLRLIYYSQIVNDFQKGDIAEGYSVSREKKESFPLTVTSAQKNPTAFYLCASSNSGGRDEQYFGPGTRLTVT.

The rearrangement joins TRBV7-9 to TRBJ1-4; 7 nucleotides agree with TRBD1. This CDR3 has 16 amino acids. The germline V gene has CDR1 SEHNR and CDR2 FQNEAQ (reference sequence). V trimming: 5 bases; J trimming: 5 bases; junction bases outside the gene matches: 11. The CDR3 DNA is TGTGCCAGCAGCCTTAGGCGACAGGGCGTGAATGAAAAACTGTTTTTT. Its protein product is CASSLRRQGVNEKLFF. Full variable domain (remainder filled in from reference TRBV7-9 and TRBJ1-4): DTGVSQNPRHKITKRGQNVTFRCDPISEHNRLYWYRQTLGQGPEFLTYFQNEAQLEKSRLLSDRFSAERPKGSFSTLEIQRTEQGDSAMYLCASSLRRQGVNEKLFFGSGTQLSVL.

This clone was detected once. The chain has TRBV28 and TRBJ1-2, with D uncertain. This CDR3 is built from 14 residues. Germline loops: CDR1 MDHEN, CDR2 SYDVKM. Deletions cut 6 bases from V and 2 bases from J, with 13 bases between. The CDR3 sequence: CASSPLDGNYGYTF. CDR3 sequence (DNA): TGTGCCAGCAGCCCCCTCGACGGGAACTATGGCTACACCTTC.

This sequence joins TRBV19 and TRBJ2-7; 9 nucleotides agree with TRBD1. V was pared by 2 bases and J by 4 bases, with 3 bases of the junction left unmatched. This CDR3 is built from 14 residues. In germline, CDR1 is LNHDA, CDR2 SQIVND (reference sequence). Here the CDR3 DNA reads TGTGCCAGTAGTATAACAGGGGGCAATTACGAGCAGTACTTC. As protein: CASSITGGNYEQYF.

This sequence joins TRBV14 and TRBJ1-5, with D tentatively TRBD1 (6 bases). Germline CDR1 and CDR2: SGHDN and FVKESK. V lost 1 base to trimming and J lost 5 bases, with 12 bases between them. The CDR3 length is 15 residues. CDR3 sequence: CASSQGRDRYQPQHF. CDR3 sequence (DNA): TGTGCCAGCAGCCAAGGCCGAGACAGGTATCAGCCCCAGCATTTT.

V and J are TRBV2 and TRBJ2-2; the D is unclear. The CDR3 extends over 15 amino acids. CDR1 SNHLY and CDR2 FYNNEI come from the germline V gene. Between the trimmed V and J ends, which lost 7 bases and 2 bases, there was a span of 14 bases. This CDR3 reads CASTKSNSNTGELFF. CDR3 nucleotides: TGTGCCAGCACGAAAAGTAACAGTAACACCGGGGAGCTGTTTTTT.